The clone carrying this T cell receptor (beta chain) was counted at least ten times. As for time point: newly diagnosed GD, antithyroid drugs for less than 3 months. The TCR library was made from RNA extracted from PBMCs. The data originate from a study of regulatory T cells in long-lasting Graves disease. TCR beta libraries were built with iRepertoire HTBI primers and Arm-PCR of CDR3 regions. Methods used by the authors: Samples jointly harbored 62 TRBV and approximately 15 TRBJ segments. One entry per CDR3 protein, called by TCRdb with MiXCR from the multiplex PCR reads. The V and J calls, along with clone size, are taken from TCRdb and not from the paper's own processing. The repertoire includes roughly 510,000 distinct CDR3 sequences, roughly a sixth of them detected once, and around 12% sits in the top ten. Trimming shortened V by 6 bases and J by 4 bases, and 24 bases separated the two germline ends. The CDR3 is 17 residues long. Germline CDR1 reads MNHEY; CDR2 reads SMNVEV (reference sequence).

The same sample was also studied in work on T cells in Graves' hyperthyroidism and ophthalmopathy. That source notes: Exclusion of a patient resulted from uncontrolled infection, other autoimmune disease, pregnancy or lactation. HTBI primers were the set used in a first-round RT-PCR of the TCR CDR3. Using 13 V-J features, a model discriminated ophthalmopathy from stable hyperthyroidism.

V is TRBV27 and J is TRBJ1-1; tentative D call: TRBD1 (5 bases). The clonotype originates from a man between 18 and 35 years old with Graves disease. The sample consisted of peripheral blood mononuclear cells (PBMCs), taken at new diagnosis, from a patient treated with antithyroid drugs. The chain's CDR3 is CASRPGTQGSIGTEAFF. The DNA for the CDR3 is TGTGCCAGCAGGCCCGGGACGCAGGGTTCGATAGGCACTGAAGCTTTCTTT.